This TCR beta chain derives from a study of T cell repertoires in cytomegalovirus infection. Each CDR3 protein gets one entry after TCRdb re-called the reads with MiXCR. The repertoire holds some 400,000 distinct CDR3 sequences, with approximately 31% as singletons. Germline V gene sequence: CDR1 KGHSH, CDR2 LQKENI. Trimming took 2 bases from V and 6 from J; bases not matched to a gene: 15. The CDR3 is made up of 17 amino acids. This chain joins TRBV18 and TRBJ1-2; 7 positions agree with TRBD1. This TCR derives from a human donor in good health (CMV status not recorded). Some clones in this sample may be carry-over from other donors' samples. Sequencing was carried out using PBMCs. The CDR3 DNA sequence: TGTGCCAGCTCACCAAGTACCCAGACGACAGGGATCGATGGCTACACCTTC. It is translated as CASSPSTQTTGIDGYTF.